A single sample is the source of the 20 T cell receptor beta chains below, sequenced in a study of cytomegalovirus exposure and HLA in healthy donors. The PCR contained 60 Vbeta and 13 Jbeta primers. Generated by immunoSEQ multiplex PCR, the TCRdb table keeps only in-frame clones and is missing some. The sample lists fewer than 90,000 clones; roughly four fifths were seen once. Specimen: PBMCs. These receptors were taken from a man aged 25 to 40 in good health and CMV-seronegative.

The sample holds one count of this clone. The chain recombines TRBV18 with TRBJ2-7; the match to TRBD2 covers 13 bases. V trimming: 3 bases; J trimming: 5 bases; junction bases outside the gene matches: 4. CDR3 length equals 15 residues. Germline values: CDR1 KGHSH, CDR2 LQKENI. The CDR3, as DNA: TGTGCCAGCTCACCTTCGGGACTAGCGGGGAACGAGCAGTACTTC. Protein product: CASSPSGLAGNEQYF.

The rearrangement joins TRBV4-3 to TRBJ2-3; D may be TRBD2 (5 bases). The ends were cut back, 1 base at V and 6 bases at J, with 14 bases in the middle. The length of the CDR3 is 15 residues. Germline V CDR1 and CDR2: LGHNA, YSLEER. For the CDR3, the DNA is TGCGCCAGCAGCCAAGGGATCAGCGGTGGGGATACGCAGTATTTT. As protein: CASSQGISGGDTQYF.

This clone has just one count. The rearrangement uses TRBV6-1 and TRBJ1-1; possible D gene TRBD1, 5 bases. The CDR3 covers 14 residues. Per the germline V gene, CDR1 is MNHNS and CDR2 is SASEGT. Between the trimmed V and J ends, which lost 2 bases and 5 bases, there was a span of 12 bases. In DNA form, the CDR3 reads TGTGCCAGCAGTGAAAGGGGCGTTGGGACTGAAGCTTTCTTT. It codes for CASSERGVGTEAFF.

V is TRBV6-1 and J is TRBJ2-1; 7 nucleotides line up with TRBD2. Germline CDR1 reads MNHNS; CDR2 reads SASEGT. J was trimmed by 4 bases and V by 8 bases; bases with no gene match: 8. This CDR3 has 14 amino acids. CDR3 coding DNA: TGTGCCAGCCCACCGGGACTATCGTACAATGAGCAGTTCTTC. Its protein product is CASPPGLSYNEQFF.

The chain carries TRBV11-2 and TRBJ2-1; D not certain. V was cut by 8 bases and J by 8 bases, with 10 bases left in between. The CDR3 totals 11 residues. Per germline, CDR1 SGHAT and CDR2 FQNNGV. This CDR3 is CASRHPDEQFF. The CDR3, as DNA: TGTGCCAGCCGCCATCCGGATGAGCAGTTCTTC.

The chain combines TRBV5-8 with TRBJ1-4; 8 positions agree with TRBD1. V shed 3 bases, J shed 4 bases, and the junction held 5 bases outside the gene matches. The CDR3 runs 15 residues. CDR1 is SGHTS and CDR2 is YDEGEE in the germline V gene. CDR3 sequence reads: CASSYHRGSNEKLFF. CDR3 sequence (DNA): TGTGCCAGCAGCTACCACAGGGGGAGTAATGAAAAACTGTTTTTT.

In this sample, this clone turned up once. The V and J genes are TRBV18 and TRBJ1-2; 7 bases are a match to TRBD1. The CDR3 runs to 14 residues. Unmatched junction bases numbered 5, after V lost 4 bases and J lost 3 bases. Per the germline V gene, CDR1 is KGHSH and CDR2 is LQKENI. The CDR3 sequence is CASSRRQGHYGYTF. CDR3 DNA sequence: TGTGCCAGCTCACGAAGACAGGGCCACTATGGCTACACCTTC.

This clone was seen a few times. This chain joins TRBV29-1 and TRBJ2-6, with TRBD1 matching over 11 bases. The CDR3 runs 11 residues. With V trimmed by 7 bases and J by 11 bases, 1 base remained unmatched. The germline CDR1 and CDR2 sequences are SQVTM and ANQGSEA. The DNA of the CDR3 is TGCAGCGCGGGACAGGGGGACGTCCTGACTTTC. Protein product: CSAGQGDVLTF. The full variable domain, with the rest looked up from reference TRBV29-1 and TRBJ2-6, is SAVISQKPSRDICQRGTSLTIQCQVDSQVTMMFWYRQQPGQSLTLIATANQGSEATYESGFVIDKFPISRPNLTFSTLTVSNMSPEDSSIYLCSAGQGDVLTFGAGSRLTVL.

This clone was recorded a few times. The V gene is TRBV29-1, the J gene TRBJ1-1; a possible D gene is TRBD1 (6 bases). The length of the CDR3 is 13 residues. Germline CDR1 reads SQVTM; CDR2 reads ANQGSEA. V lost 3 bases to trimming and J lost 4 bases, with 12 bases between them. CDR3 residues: CSVDRGFSTEAFF. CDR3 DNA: TGCAGCGTTGACAGGGGATTCAGCACTGAAGCTTTCTTT.

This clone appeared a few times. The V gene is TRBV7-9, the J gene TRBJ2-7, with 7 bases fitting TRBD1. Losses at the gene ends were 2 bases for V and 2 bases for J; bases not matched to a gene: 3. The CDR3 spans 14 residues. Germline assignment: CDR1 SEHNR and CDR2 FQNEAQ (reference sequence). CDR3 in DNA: TGTGCCAGCAGCTTAAGGGACAGTACCTACGAGCAGTACTTC. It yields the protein CASSLRDSTYEQYF.

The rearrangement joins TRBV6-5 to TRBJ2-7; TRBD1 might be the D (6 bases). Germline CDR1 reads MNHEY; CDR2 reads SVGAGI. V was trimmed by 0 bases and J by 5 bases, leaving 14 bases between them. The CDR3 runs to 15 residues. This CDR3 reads CASSYSKQGRHEQYF. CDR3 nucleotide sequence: TGTGCCAGCAGTTACTCCAAGCAGGGGCGCCACGAGCAGTACTTC.

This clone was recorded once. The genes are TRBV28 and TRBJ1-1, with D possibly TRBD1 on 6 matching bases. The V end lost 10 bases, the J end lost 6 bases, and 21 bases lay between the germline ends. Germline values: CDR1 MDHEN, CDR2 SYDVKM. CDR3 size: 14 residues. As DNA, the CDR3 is TGTGCCACACAAGAACCTACAGGGATGGCTGAAGCTTTCTTT. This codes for CATQEPTGMAEAFF.

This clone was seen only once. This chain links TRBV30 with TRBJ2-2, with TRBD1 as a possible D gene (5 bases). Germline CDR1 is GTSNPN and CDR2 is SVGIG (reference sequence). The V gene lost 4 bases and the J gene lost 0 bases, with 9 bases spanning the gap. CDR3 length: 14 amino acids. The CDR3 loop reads CAWKLGPNTGELFF. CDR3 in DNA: TGTGCCTGGAAGCTGGGGCCGAACACCGGGGAGCTGTTTTTT. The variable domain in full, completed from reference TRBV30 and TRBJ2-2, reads SQTIHQWPATLVQPVGSPLSLECTVEGTSNPNLYWYRQAAGRGLQLLFYSVGIGQISSEVPQNLSASRPQDRQFILSSKKLLLSDSGFYLCAWKLGPNTGELFFGEGSRLTVL.

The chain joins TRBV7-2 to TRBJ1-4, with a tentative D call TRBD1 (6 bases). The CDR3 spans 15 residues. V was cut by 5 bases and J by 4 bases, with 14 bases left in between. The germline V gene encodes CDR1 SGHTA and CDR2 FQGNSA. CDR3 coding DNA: TGTGCCAGCAGCGTTCAGACAGGCTTTAATGAAAAACTGTTTTTT. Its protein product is CASSVQTGFNEKLFF.

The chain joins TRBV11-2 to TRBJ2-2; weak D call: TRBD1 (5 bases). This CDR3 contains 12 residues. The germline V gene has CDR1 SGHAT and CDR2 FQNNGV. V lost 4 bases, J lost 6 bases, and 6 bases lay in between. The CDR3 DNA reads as TGTGCCAGCAGCTCACAGGCCGGGGAGCTGTTTTTT. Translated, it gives CASSSQAGELFF.

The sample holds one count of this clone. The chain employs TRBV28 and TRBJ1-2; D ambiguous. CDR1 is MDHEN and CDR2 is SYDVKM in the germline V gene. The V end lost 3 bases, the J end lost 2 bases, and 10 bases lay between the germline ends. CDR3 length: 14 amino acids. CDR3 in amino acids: CASSFAGINYGYTF. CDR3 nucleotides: TGTGCCAGCAGTTTTGCCGGGATCAACTATGGCTACACCTTC.

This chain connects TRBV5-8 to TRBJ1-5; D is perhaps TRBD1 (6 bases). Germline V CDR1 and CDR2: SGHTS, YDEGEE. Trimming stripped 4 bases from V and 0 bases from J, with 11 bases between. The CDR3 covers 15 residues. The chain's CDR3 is CASSPGQYSNQPQHF. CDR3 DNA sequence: TGTGCCAGCAGCCCCGGACAGTATAGCAATCAGCCCCAGCATTTT.

The CDR3 sequence is CASSPPGTRSEQYF. In DNA form, the CDR3 reads TGTGCCAGCTCACCACCCGGGACTAGGTCCGAGCAGTACTTC. V is TRBV18 and J is TRBJ2-7; 8 bases line up with TRBD2. J gave up 6 bases and V 0 bases, and 4 bases lay outside the gene matches. The CDR3 totals 14 residues. Germline assignment: CDR1 KGHSH and CDR2 LQKENI.

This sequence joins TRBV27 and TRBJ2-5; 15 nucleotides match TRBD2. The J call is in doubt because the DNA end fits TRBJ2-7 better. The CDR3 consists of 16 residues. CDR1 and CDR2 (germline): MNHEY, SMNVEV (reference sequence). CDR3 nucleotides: TGTGCCAGCAGTTTCGGGACTAGCGGGAGGTGGAACGAGCAGTACTTC. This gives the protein CASSFGTSGRWNEQYF.

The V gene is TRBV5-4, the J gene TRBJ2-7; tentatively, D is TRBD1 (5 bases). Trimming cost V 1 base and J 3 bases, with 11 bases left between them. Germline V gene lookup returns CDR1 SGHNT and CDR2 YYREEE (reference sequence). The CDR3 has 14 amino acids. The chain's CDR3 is CASSLRQGGYEQYF. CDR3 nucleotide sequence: TGTGCCAGCAGCTTGAGGCAGGGTGGCTACGAGCAGTACTTC.